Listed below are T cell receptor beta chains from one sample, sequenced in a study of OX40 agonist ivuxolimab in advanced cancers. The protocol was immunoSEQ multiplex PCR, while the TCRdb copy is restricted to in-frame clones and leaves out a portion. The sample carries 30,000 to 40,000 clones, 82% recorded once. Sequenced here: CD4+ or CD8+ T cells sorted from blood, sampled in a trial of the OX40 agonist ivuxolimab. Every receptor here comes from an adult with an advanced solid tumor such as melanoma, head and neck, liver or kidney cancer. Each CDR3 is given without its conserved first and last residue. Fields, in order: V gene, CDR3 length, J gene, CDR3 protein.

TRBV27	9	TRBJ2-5	ASSFQETQY
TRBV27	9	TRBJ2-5	ASSLSDYQY
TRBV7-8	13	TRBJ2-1	ASSWVRGSYNEQF
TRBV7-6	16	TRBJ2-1	ASSLEAGDTISYNEQF
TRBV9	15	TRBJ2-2	ASSTLPGQGAPGELF
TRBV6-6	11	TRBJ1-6	ASRRHPNSPLH
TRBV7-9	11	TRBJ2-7	ASSFSGINEQY
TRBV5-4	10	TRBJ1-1	ASSFGEGLAF
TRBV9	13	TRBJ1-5	ASSVDGSLNQPQH
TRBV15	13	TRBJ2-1	ATSTLAGLYNEQF
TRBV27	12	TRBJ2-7	ASSLDTSPDEQY
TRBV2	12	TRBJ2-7	ASSVQAGVYEQY
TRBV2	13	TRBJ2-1	ASGRGGVPLNEQF
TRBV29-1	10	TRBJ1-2	SVEGREWGYT
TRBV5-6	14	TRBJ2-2	ASSFGTGGAAGELF
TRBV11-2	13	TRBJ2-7	ASSLEASSSYEQY
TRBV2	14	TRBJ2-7	ASRDPGSLIYYEQY
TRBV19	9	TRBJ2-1	ASRIQGEQF
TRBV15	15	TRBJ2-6	ATSGRDTGSGANVLT
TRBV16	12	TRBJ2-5	ASSQSGAEETQY
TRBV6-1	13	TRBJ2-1	ASSGAESSYNEQF
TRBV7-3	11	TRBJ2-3	ASSPPSTDTQY
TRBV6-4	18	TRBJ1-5	ASSDSHRGAVGPSNQPQH
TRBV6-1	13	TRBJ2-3	ASTLLAGGQDTQY
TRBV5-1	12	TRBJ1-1	ASSIAGGYTEAF
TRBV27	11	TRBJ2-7	ASSLTISYEQY
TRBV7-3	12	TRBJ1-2	ASSLTGGGYGYT